The 24 T cell receptor beta chains below all came from one sample that was sequenced in a study of molecular identifiers for immune sequencing clone quantification. TCRdb processed the PCR reads anew with MiXCR; each CDR3 protein has one entry. The profile covers about 510,000 distinct CDR3 sequences, with 20% to 25% appearing a single time and 0.7% to 0.95% taken by the ten largest. Sequenced: naive CD8+ T cells from blood, with Jurkat cell RNA spiked in. Stated subset: FACS-sorted CD8+CD4-CCR7+CD45RA+ naive T cells. The receptor set was obtained from a human donor in good health. Some libraries in this study had Jurkat cell RNA spiked in.

This clonotype was picked up many times. This rearrangement joins TRBV25-1 to TRBJ2-7; D possibly corresponds to TRBD1 (6 bases). The CDR3 extends over 13 amino acids. Deletions cut 9 bases from V and 4 bases from J, with 16 bases between. The V gene's germline CDR1 is MGHDK and CDR2 SYGVNS. The CDR3 reads CASSGTRGYEQYF. CDR3 DNA sequence: TGTGCCAGTTCAGGGACAAGAGGGTACGAGCAGTACTTC.

This clonotype turned up a few times. The V call is TRBV5-4, the J call TRBJ2-7; TRBD1 agrees at 8 bases. The J segment lost 5 bases and the V segment lost 3 bases, leaving 10 bases of the junction unmatched. Germline V gene sequence: CDR1 SGHNT, CDR2 YYREEE (reference sequence). The CDR3 runs 15 residues. CDR3 nucleotide sequence: TGTGCCAGCAGCTGGGTACCGGGACAGGTTGACGAGCAGTACTTC. Translation gives CASSWVPGQVDEQYF.

This clonotype has a handful of counts. The V call is TRBV9, the J call TRBJ2-5, with TRBD2 matching 7 bases. This CDR3 is 15 amino acids long. V lost 0 bases, J lost 0 bases, and 2 bases stayed unmatched. The germline V gene encodes CDR1 SGDLS and CDR2 YYNGEE. The CDR3 DNA reads as TGTGCCAGCAGCGTAGATAGCGGGTACCAAGAGACCCAGTACTTC. Amino acids: CASSVDSGYQETQYF.

This clonotype turned up a few times. The rearrangement links TRBV6-5 to TRBJ2-7, with no clear D. Germline CDR1 reads MNHEY; CDR2 reads SVGAGI. The V gene lost 6 bases and the J gene lost 6 bases, with 18 bases spanning the gap. This CDR3 is 14 amino acids long. DNA for the CDR3: TGTGCCAGCAGCCACGAAGGTCTGGTGGGCGAGCAGTACTTC. Its protein is CASSHEGLVGEQYF.

This clonotype was seen only a few times. The chain has TRBV27 and TRBJ1-4; 9 bases line up with TRBD1. From germline, CDR1 is MNHEY and CDR2 SMNVEV (reference sequence). The CDR3 has 15 residues. The junction had 9 bases not matched to a gene; V was cut back by 5 bases and J by 8 bases. CDR3 region: CASSEAGTGYEKLFF. The CDR3 nucleotides are TGTGCCAGCAGTGAGGCCGGGACAGGGTACGAAAAACTGTTTTTT.

This chain uses TRBV4-3 with TRBJ2-7; no reliable D call. From germline, CDR1 is LGHNA and CDR2 YSLEER. This CDR3 is built from 16 residues. The ends were cut back, 4 bases at V and 7 bases at J, with 23 bases in the middle. Written as DNA, the CDR3 is TGCGCCAGCAGCCCATCGACGACGTCGCCCCCTGGGGAGCAGTACTTC. It is translated as CASSPSTTSPPGEQYF.

This clonotype was counted ten times or more. The chain joins TRBV7-8 to TRBJ1-1; TRBD1 aligns across 10 bases. The CDR3 is 20 amino acids. J was trimmed by 0 bases and V by 5 bases; bases with no gene match: 18. CDR1 SGHVS and CDR2 FQNEAQ come from the germline V gene. The CDR3 DNA is TGTGCCAGCAGCCCAACCGAGGGACAGGGGCTTTTCTTAATGAACACTGAAGCTTTCTTT. This gives the protein CASSPTEGQGLFLMNTEAFF.

The CDR3, as DNA: TGTGCCAGCAGCTCCTACACTATGGGACTTTCCTACGAGCAGTACTTC. It yields the protein CASSSYTMGLSYEQYF. The gene calls are TRBV7-9 and TRBJ2-7; tentatively, D is TRBD2 (6 bases). The germline gives CDR1 SEHNR, CDR2 FQNEAQ (reference sequence). This CDR3 comprises 16 residues. With 4 bases removed from V and 1 base from J, the gap between germline ends came to 17 bases.

This clonotype was detected a few times. The V gene is TRBV3-1, the J gene TRBJ2-5, with TRBD1 matching 7 bases. The ends lost 0 bases at V and 1 base at J; junction bases unmatched: 11. Germline CDR1 is LGHDT and CDR2 is YNNKEL (reference sequence). The CDR3 is 18 residues long. CDR3 amino acids: CASSQDGIRDSFQETQYF. CDR3 sequence (DNA): TGTGCCAGCAGCCAAGATGGTATCCGGGACAGCTTCCAAGAGACCCAGTACTTC.

Ten or more counts support this clonotype. This rearrangement joins TRBV5-5 to TRBJ2-3; TRBD2 matches 10 bases. There are 15 residues in the CDR3. The junction had 2 bases not matched to a gene; V was cut back by 2 bases and J by 2 bases. Germline-derived CDR1 and CDR2 are SGHKS and YYEKEE (reference sequence). The chain's CDR3 is CASSFTSGDTDTQYF. DNA for the CDR3: TGTGCCAGCAGCTTCACTAGCGGGGACACAGATACGCAGTATTTT.

CDR3 loop: CATSSGNNEQFF. CDR3 nucleotides: TGTGCCACCTCTAGCGGGAATAATGAGCAGTTCTTC. The gene calls are TRBV7-9 and TRBJ2-1; 9 nucleotides match TRBD2. J was trimmed by 7 bases and V by 10 bases; bases with no gene match: 5. The germline CDR1 and CDR2 sequences are SEHNR and FQNEAQ (reference sequence). The CDR3 has 12 amino acids.

As for this clonotype: Germline is not matched at one junction end, which may reflect a read error. The CDR3 DNA reads TGTGCCAGCAATTACGTACAGGGTGAGATGAACACTGAAGCTTTCTTT. Translation: CASNYVQGEMNTEAFF. The chain recombines TRBV6-2 or TRBV6-3 with TRBJ1-1; the D gene is possibly TRBD1 (6 bases). This CDR3 is built from 16 residues. The germline gives CDR1 MNHEY, CDR2 SVGEGT.

This clonotype showed up many times. The rearrangement uses TRBV23-1 and TRBJ1-1, with D hard to call. TRBV23-1 is an ORF, and what it does is uncertain. The CDR3 is 17 amino acids. Trimming took 0 bases from V and 1 from J, leaving 15 bases between them. CDR3 sequence: CASSQSWQARTNTEAFF. CDR3 sequence (DNA): TGCGCCAGCAGTCAATCGTGGCAGGCGAGGACGAACACTGAAGCTTTCTTT.

This clonotype was seen a few times. V and J are TRBV7-9 and TRBJ1-4; weak D call: TRBD1 (5 bases). The CDR3 runs to 14 residues. The V end was cut by 6 bases, the J end by 4 bases, with 12 bases between. Germline loops: CDR1 SEHNR, CDR2 FQNEAQ (reference sequence). The DNA for the CDR3 is TGTGCCAGCAGTCGGGCAGGGAGTAATGAAAAACTGTTTTTT. Translated, it gives CASSRAGSNEKLFF.

This clonotype was counted many times. V gene TRBV7-9 combines with J gene TRBJ2-2, with 12 bases lining up with TRBD1. This CDR3 is 17 amino acids long. Germline V gene sequence: CDR1 SEHNR, CDR2 FQNEAQ (reference sequence). V trimming: 3 bases; J trimming: 6 bases; junction bases outside the gene matches: 8. The DNA for the CDR3 is TGTGCCAGCAGCTTCCCCCGGGACAGGGGGCGGTCCGGGGAGCTGTTTTTT. Amino acid sequence: CASSFPRDRGRSGELFF.

V usage is TRBV7-9 and J usage is TRBJ1-2; maybe TRBD1 (6 bases). The CDR3 is 15 amino acids. V was cut by 8 bases and J by 8 bases, with 24 bases left in between. The germline gives CDR1 SEHNR, CDR2 FQNEAQ (reference sequence). The CDR3 sequence: CASAWEEGEYKGYTF. CDR3 DNA sequence: TGTGCCAGCGCCTGGGAGGAGGGGGAGTATAAGGGCTACACCTTC.

This clonotype was found a few times. V gene TRBV20-1 combines with J gene TRBJ1-2; D not resolved. Trimming took 5 bases from V and 3 from J, leaving 16 bases between them. CDR1 is DFQATT and CDR2 is SNEGSKA in the germline V gene (reference sequence). The CDR3 sequence is 14 residues long. CDR3 loop: CSAQQQTEYYGYTF. The CDR3, as DNA: TGCAGTGCTCAACAACAGACCGAATACTATGGCTACACCTTC.

A word on this clonotype: The junction does not match germline at one end; this may be a read error. The chain recombines TRBV7-6 with TRBJ2-7; 7 nucleotides line up with TRBD2. This CDR3 region has 15 residues. The germline V gene has CDR1 SGHVS and CDR2 FNYEAQ. Written as DNA, the CDR3 is TGCGCCAGCAACTTAATGGCGGGGGTGACTACGGGGCAGTACTTC. It encodes CASNLMAGVTTGQYF.

The chain couples TRBV21-1 to TRBJ2-5; the table's D call of TRBD1 was not tested on the DNA. TRBV21-1 is classified as a pseudogene. The CDR3 contains 12 residues. The CDR3 region has the DNA TGTGCCTACCCTGGAGGTCTGGGGACCCAGTACTTC. Its protein product is CAYPGGLGTQYF.

The chain has TRBV2 and TRBJ2-1; perhaps TRBD2 as D (6 bases). Trimming cost V 0 bases and J 15 bases, with 18 bases left between them. Per the germline V gene, CDR1 is SNHLY and CDR2 is FYNNEI. The length of the CDR3 is 14 residues. The CDR3 loop reads CASSEAKQALSGFF. The CDR3 coding sequence is TGTGCCAGCAGTGAAGCCAAGCAGGCCCTTAGCGGGTTCTTC.

In its sample, this clonotype was seen many times. The genes are TRBV4-1 and TRBJ1-1; D not resolved. Between the trimmed V and J ends, which lost 1 base and 3 bases, there was a span of 9 bases. Germline V gives CDR1 MGHRA, CDR2 YSYEKL. This CDR3 spans 14 amino acids. The CDR3 loop reads CASSQGAGDTEAFF. CDR3 DNA: TGCGCCAGCAGCCAAGGGGCGGGAGACACTGAAGCTTTCTTT.

This clonotype was seen ten or more times. The chain links TRBV12-3 or TRBV12-4 to TRBJ1-5; D call uncertain. This CDR3 is built from 15 residues. The V gene lost 6 bases and the J gene lost 5 bases, with 17 bases spanning the gap. DNA for the CDR3: TGTGCCAGCAGCAGCACCCTGGAGTACGATCAGCCCCAGCATTTT. Its translation: CASSSTLEYDQPQHF.

For this clonotype: A much larger clonotype is one base distant, so this may be a read error. The chain combines TRBV30 with TRBJ1-5, with TRBD2 as a possible D gene (6 bases). The J call may be mistaken, given a closer DNA end match to TRBJ2-3. CDR1 is GTSNPN, CDR2 SVGIG, per germline (reference sequence). The CDR3 length is 14 residues. The CDR3: CAWKEGLSNQPQYF. The CDR3 nucleotides read TGTGCCTGGAAGGAGGGGTTGAGCAATCAGCCCCAGTATTTT.

The table lists this clonotype with many counts. V is TRBV5-1 and J is TRBJ2-7; perhaps TRBD1 as D (6 bases). Germline loops: CDR1 SGHRS, CDR2 YFSETQ. Between the trimmed V and J ends, which lost 0 bases and 5 bases, there was a span of 12 bases. CDR3 size: 14 residues. Here the CDR3 reads CASSLDTGSHEQYF. CDR3 bases: TGCGCCAGCAGCTTGGATACAGGGAGCCACGAGCAGTACTTC.